The 30 T cell receptor beta chains reported below all come from one sample, sequenced in a study of human T cells and chemical hapten exposure. TCRdb called the RACE reads again in MiXCR, with one record for every CDR3 protein. The repertoire consists of around 130,000 distinct CDR3 sequences, with roughly 10% occurring once and the leading ten covering roughly 1.4%. The sample's time point: patch test 2, 6 weeks after DPC sensitization. Described treatment: therapeutic diphenylcyclopropenone sensitization with weekly scalp DPC. Here the sequenced sample was whole blood, taken in connection with sensitization to the hapten diphenylcyclopropenone (DPC). The receptors shown here come from a woman aged 45-65 years with alopecia areata. Some clones in this sample may be carry-over from other donors' samples.

The chain couples TRBV20-1 to TRBJ2-1, with a possible D match to TRBD2 (5 bases). CDR1 and CDR2 from the germline V gene are DFQATT and SNEGSKA (reference sequence). V dropped 6 bases and J dropped 11 bases, with 17 bases sitting between them. This CDR3 is built from 12 residues. The CDR3, as DNA: TGCAGTGCGTACCACGTAGCGCGACAGCAGTTCTTC. It specifies CSAYHVARQQFF.

This clonotype was counted between two and nine times. The J gene is TRBJ2-3, the V gene TRBV7-2, with TRBD2 matching over 8 bases. The CDR3 length is 13 residues. Germline CDR1 is SGHTA and CDR2 is FQGNSA. The V and J ends lost 5 bases and 5 bases, in that order; junction bases with no gene match: 3. CDR3 sequence reads: CASSRGGRDTQYF. CDR3 DNA: TGTGCCAGCAGCCGGGGGGGCCGAGATACGCAGTATTTT.

This clonotype was observed a handful of times. The rearrangement joins TRBV29-1 to TRBJ2-1; tentatively, D is TRBD1 (5 bases). V gave up 8 bases and J gave up 9 bases, with 17 bases separating them. CDR3 length: 12 residues. The germline CDR1 and CDR2 sequences are SQVTM and ANQGSEA. CDR3 DNA sequence: TGCAGCACCCGGAAGCAGGGTGGTGAGCAGTTCTTC. As protein: CSTRKQGGEQFF.

This clonotype was found a few times. V is TRBV12-3 or TRBV12-4 and J is TRBJ2-7; the match to TRBD1 covers 8 bases. J gave up 5 bases and V 0 bases, and 12 bases lay outside the gene matches. CDR3 length: 17 amino acids. CDR3 sequence reads: CASSLAGSGRGLNEQYF. The CDR3 DNA follows: TGTGCCAGCAGTTTAGCGGGTAGTGGCAGGGGGCTCAACGAGCAGTACTTC.

The V and J genes are TRBV7-2 and TRBJ1-6; no definite D call. The CDR3 loop spans 14 amino acids. Trimming cost V 5 bases and J 9 bases, with 14 bases left between them. Germline CDR1 SGHTA, CDR2 FQGNSA. CDR3 in amino acids: CASSLDGSGSPLHF. The CDR3 region has the DNA TGTGCCAGCAGCCTAGACGGGTCCGGTTCACCCCTCCACTTT. Combining the CDR3 with reference TRBV7-2 and TRBJ1-6 gives the whole variable domain GAGVSQSPSNKVTEKGKDVELRCDPISGHTALYWYRQSLGQGLEFLIYFQGNSAPDKSGLPSDRFSAERTGGSVSTLTIQRTQQEDSAVYLCASSLDGSGSPLHFGNGTRLTVT.

CDR3 sequence: CASSQDGGGRTDTQYF. The CDR3 coding sequence is TGCGCCAGCAGCCAAGATGGTGGAGGGCGCACAGATACGCAGTATTTT. The J gene is TRBJ2-3, the V gene TRBV4-3; perhaps TRBD2 as D (6 bases). Germline assignment: CDR1 LGHNA and CDR2 YSLEER. Trimming pared 0 bases from V and 1 base from J, leaving 11 bases between. This CDR3 region has 16 residues.

The rearrangement links TRBV19 to TRBJ2-2; tentatively, D is TRBD1 or TRBD2 (5 bases each). The CDR3 totals 18 residues. Germline values: CDR1 LNHDA, CDR2 SQIVND (reference sequence). The V and J ends lost 2 bases and 1 base respectively, with 17 bases between them. CDR3 DNA: TGTGCCAGTAGTATACAAGAGGGTTGGCAGGGGAACACCGGGGAGCTGTTTTTT. The encoded protein is CASSIQEGWQGNTGELFF. Using reference TRBV19 and TRBJ2-2 for the parts outside the CDR3, the full variable domain is DGGITQSPKYLFRKEGQNVTLSCEQNLNHDAMYWYRQDPGQGLRLIYYSQIVNDFQKGDIAEGYSVSREKKESFPLTVTSAQKNPTAFYLCASSIQEGWQGNTGELFFGEGSRLTVL.

V is TRBV27 and J is TRBJ2-4; D possibly corresponds to TRBD1 (5 bases). Germline-derived CDR1 and CDR2 are MNHEY and SMNVEV (reference sequence). CDR3 size: 15 residues. V lost 3 bases and J lost 4, with 13 bases in between. Written as DNA, the CDR3 is TGTGCCAGCAGTTTTCTTCAGGGCCCGAAAAACATTCAGTACTTC. It is translated as CASSFLQGPKNIQYF.

V usage is TRBV12-3 or TRBV12-4 and J usage is TRBJ1-2; unclear D gene. CDR3 length: 12 amino acids. The germline V and J ends were trimmed by 8 bases and 8 bases, with 15 bases remaining between them. This chain's CDR3 is CASVRRTGGYTF. The CDR3, as DNA: TGTGCCAGCGTCCGACGGACGGGCGGCTACACCTTC.

This clonotype showed up just a few times. This sequence joins TRBV20-1 and TRBJ2-3; perhaps TRBD2 as D (6 bases). This CDR3 region has 13 residues. Germline V gives CDR1 DFQATT, CDR2 SNEGSKA (reference sequence). V gave up 0 bases and J gave up 6 bases, with 10 bases separating them. In nucleotides, the CDR3 is TGCAGTGCTAGAGATTGGAGGGTCGATACGCAGTATTTT. Translation: CSARDWRVDTQYF.

This clonotype was observed a handful of times. The chain is built from TRBV20-1 and TRBJ2-7; TRBD2 matches at 14 bases. The CDR3 totals 16 residues. With V trimmed by 7 bases and J by 0 bases, 8 bases remained unmatched. CDR1 is DFQATT and CDR2 is SNEGSKA in the germline V gene (reference sequence). CDR3 coding DNA: TGCAGTGTGTCGCGGACTAGCGGGAGGAGCTCCTACGAGCAGTACTTC. This translates into CSVSRTSGRSSYEQYF.

This clonotype was seen repeatedly, ten times or more. The chain is built from TRBV5-1 and TRBJ2-7; TRBD2 is a possible D gene (6 bases). CDR3 length equals 15 residues. The germline V gene encodes CDR1 SGHRS and CDR2 YFSETQ. Trimming took off 4 bases at V and 3 bases at J, with 17 bases between the two ends. CDR3 DNA: TGCGCCAGCAGCCCCGGGACTCTCGGGAACTACGAGCAGTACTTC. Protein product: CASSPGTLGNYEQYF.

This clonotype was detected a few times. The chain joins TRBV7-2 to TRBJ2-7; D gene unclear. The germline V and J ends were trimmed by 0 bases and 3 bases, with 9 bases remaining between them. The CDR3 has 14 amino acids. CDR1 and CDR2 from the germline V gene are SGHTA and FQGNSA. The CDR3 sequence: CASSLAIGGYEQYF. CDR3 in DNA: TGTGCCAGCAGCTTAGCCATTGGCGGCTACGAGCAGTACTTC.

This sequence joins TRBV9 and TRBJ2-3, with TRBD2 as a possible D gene (5 bases). V dropped 4 bases and J dropped 6 bases, with 21 bases sitting between them. The germline CDR1 and CDR2 sequences are SGDLS and YYNGEE. The CDR3 has 16 amino acids. Written as DNA, the CDR3 is TGTGCCAGCAGCCCAAGGAGGATCACGAGTTGGGATACGCAGTATTTT. It translates to CASSPRRITSWDTQYF.

V and J are TRBV11-2 and TRBJ1-1; D perhaps matches TRBD1 (5 bases). The CDR3 consists of 15 residues. V gave up 1 base and J gave up 0 bases, with 9 bases separating them. The V gene's germline CDR1 is SGHAT and CDR2 FQNNGV. The CDR3 DNA reads as TGTGCCAGCAGCTTAGGGACAATTATGAACACTGAAGCTTTCTTT. Protein sequence: CASSLGTIMNTEAFF. The full variable domain, its missing parts supplied by reference TRBV11-2 and TRBJ1-1, is EAGVAQSPRYKIIEKRQSVAFWCNPISGHATLYWYQQILGQGPKLLIQFQNNGVVDDSQLPKDRFSAERLKGVDSTLKIQPAKLEDSAVYLCASSLGTIMNTEAFFGQGTRLTVV.

This chain joins TRBV10-2 and TRBJ1-2, with D hard to call. V was pared by 7 bases and J by 4 bases, with 13 bases between. The germline CDR1 and CDR2 sequences are WSHSY and SAAADI. This CDR3 contains 13 residues. Here the CDR3 reads CASINGRSYGYTF. The DNA for the CDR3 is TGCGCCAGCATTAATGGACGGTCCTATGGCTACACCTTC.

The rearrangement uses TRBV29-1 and TRBJ2-4; 8 bases are a match to TRBD2. Germline trimming cut 1 base from V and 8 bases from J; bases unmatched to any gene: 7. The germline V gene has CDR1 SQVTM and CDR2 ANQGSEA. This CDR3 has 14 amino acids. The chain's CDR3 is CSVEGGGRRDIQYF. The CDR3 bases are TGCAGCGTTGAAGGCGGGGGGCGCAGGGACATTCAGTACTTC. The full variable domain, with the rest looked up from reference TRBV29-1 and TRBJ2-4, is SAVISQKPSRDICQRGTSLTIQCQVDSQVTMMFWYRQQPGQSLTLIATANQGSEATYESGFVIDKFPISRPNLTFSTLTVSNMSPEDSSIYLCSVEGGGRRDIQYFGAGTRLSVL.

This clonotype showed up just a few times. The chain joins TRBV18 to TRBJ2-7; weak D call: TRBD2 (6 bases). V lost 0 bases and J 6 bases, leaving 12 bases between the germline ends. Germline lookup yields CDR1 KGHSH and CDR2 LQKENI. The length of the CDR3 is 14 residues. The CDR3 DNA reads TGTGCCAGCTCACCACCCGCTAGGGGAGGCGAGCAGTACTTC. It translates to CASSPPARGGEQYF.

The chain has TRBV28 and TRBJ2-1, with D possibly TRBD1 on 5 matching bases. The CDR3 loop spans 15 amino acids. CDR1 and CDR2 from the germline V gene are MDHEN and SYDVKM. Deletions cut 5 bases from V and 0 bases from J, with 11 bases between. CDR3 nucleotides: TGTGCCAGCAGTCAGGACACGAGCTCCTACAATGAGCAGTTCTTC. Translated, it gives CASSQDTSSYNEQFF.

The J gene is TRBJ2-1, the V gene TRBV7-2; D could derive from TRBD1 or TRBD2 (5 bases each). Between the trimmed V and J ends, which lost 10 bases and 8 bases, there was a span of 21 bases. The length of the CDR3 is 14 residues. Germline assignment: CDR1 SGHTA and CDR2 FQGNSA. This CDR3 reads CATARGSTNDEQFF. In DNA form, the CDR3 reads TGTGCCACCGCGAGGGGTAGTACCAACGATGAGCAGTTCTTC.

This clonotype was counted a few times. The V and J genes are TRBV29-1 and TRBJ1-3; no clear D. This CDR3 contains 12 residues. The V end lost 4 bases, the J end lost 2 bases, and 6 bases lay between the germline ends. CDR1 is SQVTM and CDR2 is ANQGSEA in the germline V gene. The CDR3 DNA is TGCAGCGTTGTGCCAGCTGGAAACACCATATATTTT. This codes for CSVVPAGNTIYF.

The gene calls are TRBV12-3 or TRBV12-4 and TRBJ2-3; 11 bases are shared with TRBD1. The CDR3 contains 14 residues. Trimming removed 5 bases from V and 5 bases from J; junction bases left unmatched: 3. CDR3 in amino acids: CASSRDRGEDTQYF. As DNA, the CDR3 is TGTGCCAGCAGTCGGGACAGGGGGGAAGATACGCAGTATTTT.

This clonotype was recorded many times. V gene TRBV2 combines with J gene TRBJ2-3; 13 nucleotides align to TRBD2. CDR3 length: 17 amino acids. V was pared by 6 bases and J by 0 bases, with 6 bases of the junction left unmatched. Germline loops: CDR1 SNHLY, CDR2 FYNNEI. The chain's CDR3 is CASSPGTSGISTDTQYF. Written as DNA, the CDR3 is TGTGCCAGCAGCCCCGGGACTAGCGGGATTAGCACAGATACGCAGTATTTT.

This clonotype occurred a few times. The chain employs TRBV2 and TRBJ2-3; 7 bases map to TRBD2. The CDR3 sequence is 16 residues long. CDR1 and CDR2 from the germline V gene are SNHLY and FYNNEI. J was trimmed by 5 bases and V by 6 bases; bases with no gene match: 14. The CDR3 sequence: CASRSGREGPGDTQYF. CDR3 DNA sequence: TGTGCCAGCAGGAGTGGAAGGGAGGGCCCTGGAGATACGCAGTATTTT.

A few counts support this clonotype. At one end the junction does not follow the germline gene, possibly because of a read error. The chain has TRBV12-3 or TRBV12-4 and TRBJ2-1; possibly TRBD2 for D (6 bases). The CDR3 runs 15 residues. This CDR3 reads CASSPGDSSNNEQFF. CDR3 coding DNA: TGTGCCAGCAGCCCGGGGGACTCCTCCAACAATGAGCAGTTCTTC.

This clonotype was detected only a few times. V usage is TRBV20-1 and J usage is TRBJ1-2, with a tentative D call TRBD1 (5 bases). Per germline, CDR1 DFQATT and CDR2 SNEGSKA (reference sequence). The CDR3 totals 15 residues. Trimming left V 3 bases short and J 4 bases short, with 18 bases between. The CDR3 DNA reads TGCAGTGCTAGGGAAGGGACCCCAGGCGGCTATGGCTACACCTTC. Translation: CSAREGTPGGYGYTF.

The V call is TRBV6-2 or TRBV6-3, the J call TRBJ2-1, with TRBD2 matching over 11 bases. Germline-derived CDR1 and CDR2 are MNHEY and SVGEGT. The CDR3 runs 14 residues. With V trimmed by 5 bases and J by 6 bases, 3 bases remained unmatched. CDR3 sequence: CASSVTSGSNEQFF. CDR3 coding DNA: TGTGCCAGCAGTGTCACTAGCGGGAGCAATGAGCAGTTCTTC.

The sample holds a few counts of this clonotype. The chain combines TRBV25-1 with TRBJ1-1, with 10 bases fitting TRBD1. CDR3 size: 13 residues. Trimming took 7 bases from V and 3 from J; bases not matched to a gene: 2. CDR1 and CDR2 from the germline V gene are MGHDK and SYGVNS. The DNA of the CDR3 is TGTGCCAGCACAGGGACAGGGGACACTGAAGCTTTCTTT. It yields the protein CASTGTGDTEAFF. Full variable domain (missing parts from reference TRBV25-1 and TRBJ1-1): EADIYQTPRYLVIGTGKKITLECSQTMGHDKMYWYQQDPGMELHLIHYSYGVNSTEKGDLSSESTVSRIRTEHFPLTLESARPSHTSQYLCASTGTGDTEAFFGQGTRLTVV.

This clonotype came up many times. The V and J genes are TRBV9 and TRBJ2-5; D possibly corresponds to TRBD2 (5 bases). Trimming cost V 4 bases and J 4 bases, with 8 bases left between them. CDR1 and CDR2 from the germline V gene are SGDLS and YYNGEE. The CDR3 covers 12 residues. The CDR3 DNA follows: TGTGCCAGCAGCCCCCGGGGAGAGACCCAGTACTTC. This codes for CASSPRGETQYF.

The CDR3 spells CAGPGFQWLGNTEAFF. The CDR3 DNA sequence: TGTGCCGGCCCCGGGTTCCAGTGGTTGGGAAACACTGAAGCTTTCTTT. The V call is TRBV27, the J call TRBJ1-1; D gene ambiguous. The CDR3 runs to 16 residues. Germline V CDR1 and CDR2: MNHEY, SMNVEV (reference sequence). V dropped 11 bases and J dropped 2 bases, with 24 bases sitting between them.